This T cell receptor beta chain is from a study of T cell changes during pregnancy in multiple sclerosis. The protocol was immunoSEQ multiplex PCR, while the TCRdb copy is restricted to in-frame clones and leaves out a portion. The table records 45,000 to 50,000 clones, around 92% of them present only once. The V and J ends lost 4 bases and 8 bases respectively, with 11 bases between them. CDR1 and CDR2 (germline): LGHNA, YSLEER. CDR3 length equals 13 residues. The chain has TRBV4-3 and TRBJ1-4; D is possibly TRBD1 (5 bases). The specimen was CD8+ T cells from peripheral blood mononuclear cells, collected after pregnancy. This TCR derives from a female donor with multiple sclerosis, enrolled in a pregnancy study. The CDR3 region is CASSRTAGEKLFF. CDR3 in DNA: TGCGCCAGCAGCCGGACGGCAGGGGAAAAACTGTTTTTT.